The clone carrying this TCR beta chain was observed a few times. Its antigen is unknown. This sample was taken from a study of graft-versus-host responses after intestinal transplantation. Across the study: Recipients uniformly received anti-thymocyte globulin induction, followed by tacrolimus and steroids for three to four years.

Whole-study findings and limits: After transplant, early declines in HvG clones were associated with peak levels of circulating GvH clones. Within allografts, high graft-versus-host to host-versus-graft clonal ratios were seen among patients with graft-donor T cell macrochimerism. GvH clones occurred in recipient marrow; some first appeared in ileum or blood.

TCRdb's copy holds only in-frame clones and misses some; the assay was immunoSEQ multiplex PCR. The table lists some 86,000 clones, 91% of them singletons, with over 0.08% in the top ten. Germline CDR1 MNHNS, CDR2 SASEGT. The CDR3 contains 16 residues. The V segment lost 4 bases and the J segment 0 bases; nucleotides outside the gene matches: 5. The chain combines TRBV6-1 with TRBJ2-3, with 9 bases that match TRBD2. The clonotype was recovered from a human donor who received an intestinal transplant. Sequenced here: unstimulated CD4+ T cells sorted from spleen or lymph node cells, sampled before intestinal transplant. The CDR3, as DNA: TGTGCCAGCAGTGTGGCTAGCGGGATAAGCACAGATACGCAGTATTTT. As protein: CASSVASGISTDTQYF.